Listed here are 4 T cell receptor beta chains from one sample, sequenced in a study of blood T cell repertoires in COVID-19. Clones were read by immunoSEQ multiplex PCR, and TCRdb kept only the in-frame ones, dropping some. Found here are about 76,000 clones, about 86% of them singletons; the top ten hold roughly 19%. The sample comprised peripheral blood. Source of these receptors: a human donor in a cohort sampled during active COVID-19.

The V and J genes are TRBV5-6 and TRBJ1-1, with D maybe TRBD1 (6 bases). Trimming shortened V by 0 bases and J by 4 bases, and 16 bases separated the two germline ends. The CDR3 is made up of 16 amino acids. The V gene's germline CDR1 is SGHDT and CDR2 YYEEEE. In nucleotides, the CDR3 is TGTGCCAGCAGCTTGGGCGGGAGTACGGGGGCCACTGAAGCTTTCTTT. Residues: CASSLGGSTGATEAFF.

The J gene is TRBJ2-2, the V gene TRBV7-3, with 8 nucleotides matching TRBD1. Germline V CDR1 and CDR2: SGHTA, FQGTGA. The V gene end was trimmed by 5 bases and the J gene end by 1 base; junction bases not matched to a gene: 3. This CDR3 is 15 amino acids long. This CDR3 reads CASSDGTGNTGELFF. CDR3 nucleotide sequence: TGTGCCAGCAGCGATGGGACAGGGAACACCGGGGAGCTGTTTTTT.

This clone was picked up a small number of times. The V call is TRBV16, the J call TRBJ1-6; D gene uncertain. Germline lookup yields CDR1 KGHSY and CDR2 FQNENV. The CDR3 length is 14 residues. V was clipped by 4 bases and J by 12 bases, with 16 bases between them. CDR3 sequence (DNA): TGTGCCAGCAGCCGTCGAACGGACCGGGGACCCCTCCACTTT. Amino acids: CASSRRTDRGPLHF.

V gene TRBV5-4 combines with J gene TRBJ2-7, with 9 bases fitting TRBD1. Germline-derived CDR1 and CDR2 are SGHNT and YYREEE (reference sequence). The length of the CDR3 is 15 residues. Trimming took 2 bases from V and 5 from J; bases not matched to a gene: 8. The CDR3 region has the DNA TGTGCCAGCAGCTTCGCCGACAGGGGGGTGAACGAGCAGTACTTC. Translation: CASSFADRGVNEQYF.